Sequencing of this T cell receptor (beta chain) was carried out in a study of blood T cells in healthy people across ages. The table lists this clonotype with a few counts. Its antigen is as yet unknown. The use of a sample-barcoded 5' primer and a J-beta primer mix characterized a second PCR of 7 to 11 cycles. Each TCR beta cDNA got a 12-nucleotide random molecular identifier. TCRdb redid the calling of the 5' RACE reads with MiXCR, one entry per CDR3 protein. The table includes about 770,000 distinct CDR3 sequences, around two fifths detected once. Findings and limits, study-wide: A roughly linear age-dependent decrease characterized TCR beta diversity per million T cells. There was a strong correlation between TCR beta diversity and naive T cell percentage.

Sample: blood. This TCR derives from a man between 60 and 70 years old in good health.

CDR3 residues: CASSLSPGISTDTQYF. CDR3 DNA sequence: TGTGCCAGCAGCTTAAGTCCAGGCATTAGCACAGATACGCAGTATTTT. This chain links TRBV7-6 with TRBJ2-3; D not resolved. From germline, CDR1 is SGHVS and CDR2 FNYEAQ. The CDR3 is 16 amino acids. The V and J ends lost 2 bases and 0 bases respectively, with 12 bases between them.